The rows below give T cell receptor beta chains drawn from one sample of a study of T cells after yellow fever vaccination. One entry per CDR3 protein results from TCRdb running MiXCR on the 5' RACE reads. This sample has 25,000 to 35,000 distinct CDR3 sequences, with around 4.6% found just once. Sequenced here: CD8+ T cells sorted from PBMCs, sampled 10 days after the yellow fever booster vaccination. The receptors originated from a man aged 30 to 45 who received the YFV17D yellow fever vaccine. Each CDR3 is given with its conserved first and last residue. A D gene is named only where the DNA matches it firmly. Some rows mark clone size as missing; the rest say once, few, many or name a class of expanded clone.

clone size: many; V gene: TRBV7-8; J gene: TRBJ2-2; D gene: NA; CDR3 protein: CASSFAGGGFSTTGELFF; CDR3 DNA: TGTGCCAGCAGCTTTGCAGGGGGAGGTTTCTCGACCACCGGGGAGCTGTTTTTT
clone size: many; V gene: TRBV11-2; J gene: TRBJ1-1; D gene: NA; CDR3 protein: CASSSAGTEAFF; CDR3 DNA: TGTGCCAGCAGCTCCGCGGGGACTGAAGCTTTCTTT
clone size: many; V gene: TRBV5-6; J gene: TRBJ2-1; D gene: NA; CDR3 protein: CASSLDSSEQFF; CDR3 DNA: TGTGCCAGCAGCTTGGACAGTTCTGAGCAGTTCTTC
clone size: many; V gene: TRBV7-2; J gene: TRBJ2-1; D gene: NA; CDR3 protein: CASMPVGGQLYNEQFF; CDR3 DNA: TGTGCCAGCATGCCCGTCGGGGGACAGCTTTACAATGAGCAGTTCTTC
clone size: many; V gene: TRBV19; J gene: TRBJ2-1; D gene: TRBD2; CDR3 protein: CASSTGLGEGLDEQFF; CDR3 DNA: TGTGCCAGTAGTACTGGACTAGGAGAGGGATTGGATGAGCAGTTCTTC
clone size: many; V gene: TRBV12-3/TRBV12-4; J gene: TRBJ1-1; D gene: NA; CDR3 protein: CASSPTRVPKNTEAFF; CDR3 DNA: TGTGCCAGCAGCCCCACCCGCGTTCCTAAGAACACTGAAGCTTTCTTT
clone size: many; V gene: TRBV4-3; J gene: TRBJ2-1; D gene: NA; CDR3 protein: CASSQGPVESMNNEQFF; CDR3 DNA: TGCGCCAGCAGCCAAGGGCCCGTGGAGTCCATGAACAATGAGCAGTTCTTC
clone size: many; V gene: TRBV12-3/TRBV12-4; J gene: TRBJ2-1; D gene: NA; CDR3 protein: CASSFGHEQFF; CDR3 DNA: TGTGCCAGCAGTTTCGGTCATGAGCAGTTCTTC
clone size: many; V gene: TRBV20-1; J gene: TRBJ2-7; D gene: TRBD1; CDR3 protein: CSATGTESSYEQYF; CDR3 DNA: TGCAGTGCTACCGGGACAGAGAGCTCCTACGAGCAGTACTTC
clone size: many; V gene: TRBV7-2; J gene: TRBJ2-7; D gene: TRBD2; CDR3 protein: CASSLEAGIQYF; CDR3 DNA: TGTGCCAGCAGCTTAGAAGCGGGAATTCAGTACTTC
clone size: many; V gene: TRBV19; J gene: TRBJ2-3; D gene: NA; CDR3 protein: CASSGRDFYTDTQYF; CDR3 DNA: TGTGCCAGTAGTGGCCGGGACTTCTACACAGATACGCAGTATTTT
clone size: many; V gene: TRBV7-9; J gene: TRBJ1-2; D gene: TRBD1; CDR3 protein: CASSPEDRGIANYGYTF; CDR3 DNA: TGTGCCAGCAGCCCCGAGGACAGGGGAATAGCTAACTATGGCTACACCTTC
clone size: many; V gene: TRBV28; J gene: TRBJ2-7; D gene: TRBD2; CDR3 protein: CASRIVSGRAYEQYF; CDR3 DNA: TGTGCCAGCAGGATCGTTAGCGGGAGGGCCTACGAGCAGTACTTC
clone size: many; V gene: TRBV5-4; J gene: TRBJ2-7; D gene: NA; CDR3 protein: CASSLAGRTSSYEQYF; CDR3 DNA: TGTGCCAGCAGCTTGGCCGGTCGAACTAGCTCCTACGAGCAGTACTTC
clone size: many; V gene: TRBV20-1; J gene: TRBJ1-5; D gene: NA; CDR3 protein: CSAAGRGNQPQHF; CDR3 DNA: TGCAGTGCTGCGGGCCGAGGGAATCAGCCCCAGCATTTT
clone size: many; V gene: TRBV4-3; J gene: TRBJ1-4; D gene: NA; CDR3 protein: CASSQDFWATTNEKLFF; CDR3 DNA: TGCGCCAGCAGCCAAGATTTTTGGGCAACAACTAATGAAAAACTGTTTTTT
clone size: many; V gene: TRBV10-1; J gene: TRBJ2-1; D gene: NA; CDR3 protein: CASSEQLVDEQFF; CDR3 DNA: TGCGCCAGCAGTGAGCAACTGGTGGACGAGCAGTTCTTC
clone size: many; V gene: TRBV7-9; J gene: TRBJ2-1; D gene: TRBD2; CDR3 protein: CASSLGLAGLFLNEQFF; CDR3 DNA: TGTGCCAGCAGCTTAGGCCTAGCGGGACTGTTCTTGAATGAGCAGTTCTTC
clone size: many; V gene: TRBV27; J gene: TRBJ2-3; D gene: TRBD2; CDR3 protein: CASSLGLAVGTDTQYF; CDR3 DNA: TGTGCCAGCAGTTTAGGGCTAGCGGTAGGCACAGATACGCAGTATTTT
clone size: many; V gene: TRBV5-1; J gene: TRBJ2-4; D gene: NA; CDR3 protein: CASSLSSGLAKNIQYF; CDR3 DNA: TGCGCCAGCAGCTTGTCCAGCGGACTAGCCAAAAACATTCAGTACTTC
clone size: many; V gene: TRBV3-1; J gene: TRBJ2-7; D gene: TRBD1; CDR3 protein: CASSQVSGGHEQYF; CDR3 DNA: TGTGCCAGCAGCCAAGTATCAGGGGGCCACGAGCAGTACTTC
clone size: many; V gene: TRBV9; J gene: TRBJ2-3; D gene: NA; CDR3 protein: CASSVVDYTDTQYF; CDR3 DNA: TGTGCCAGCAGCGTGGTGGACTACACAGATACGCAGTATTTT
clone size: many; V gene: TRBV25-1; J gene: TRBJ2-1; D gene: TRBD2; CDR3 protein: CASSILAGVNEQFF; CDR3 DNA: TGTGCCAGCAGTATTCTAGCGGGAGTAAATGAGCAGTTCTTC
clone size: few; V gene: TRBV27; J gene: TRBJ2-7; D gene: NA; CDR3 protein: CASSLLYGSEQYF; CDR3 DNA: TGTGCCAGCAGTTTACTTTACGGAAGTGAGCAGTACTTC
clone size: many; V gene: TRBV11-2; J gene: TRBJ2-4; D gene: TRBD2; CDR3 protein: CASSLTSGRGNIQYF; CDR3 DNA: TGTGCCAGCAGCTTGACTAGCGGGAGGGGAAACATTCAGTACTTC
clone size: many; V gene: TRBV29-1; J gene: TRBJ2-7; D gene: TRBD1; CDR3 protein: CSVKRDRGSSEQYF; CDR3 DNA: TGCAGCGTTAAGAGGGACAGGGGGTCTTCCGAGCAGTACTTC
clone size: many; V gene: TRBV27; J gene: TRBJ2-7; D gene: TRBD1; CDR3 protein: CASSSQGAYEQYF; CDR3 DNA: TGTGCCAGCAGTTCTCAGGGGGCGTACGAGCAGTACTTC
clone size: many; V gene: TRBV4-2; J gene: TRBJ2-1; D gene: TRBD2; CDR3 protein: CASSQELQGLAGWHEQFF; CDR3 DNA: TGTGCCAGCAGCCAAGAGTTACAGGGACTAGCAGGGTGGCATGAGCAGTTCTTC
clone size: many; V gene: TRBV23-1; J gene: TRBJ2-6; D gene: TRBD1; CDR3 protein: CASSQSPDRESGANVLTF; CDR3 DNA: TGCGCCAGCAGTCAATCCCCCGACAGGGAGTCTGGGGCCAACGTCCTGACTTTC
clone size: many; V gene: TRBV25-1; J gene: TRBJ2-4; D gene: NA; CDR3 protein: CASSEDYSGGLYF; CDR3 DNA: TGTGCCAGCAGTGAAGATTATAGTGGGGGCTTATACTTC
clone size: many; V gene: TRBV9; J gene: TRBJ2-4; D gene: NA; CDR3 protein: CASSAGLGAMGIQYF; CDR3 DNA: TGTGCCAGCAGCGCGGGCCTGGGCGCCATGGGGATTCAGTACTTC
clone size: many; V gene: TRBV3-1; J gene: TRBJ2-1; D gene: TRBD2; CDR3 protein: CASSPGLGVINEQFF; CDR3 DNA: TGTGCCAGCAGTCCGGGACTAGGCGTTATAAATGAGCAGTTCTTC
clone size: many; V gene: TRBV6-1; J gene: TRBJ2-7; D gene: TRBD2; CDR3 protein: CASSTGGSSYEQYF; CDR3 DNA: TGTGCCAGCAGTACCGGGGGGAGCTCCTACGAGCAGTACTTC
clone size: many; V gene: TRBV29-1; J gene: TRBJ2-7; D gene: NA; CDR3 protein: CSVEGGHSSNGQYF; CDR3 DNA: TGCAGCGTTGAAGGGGGACATTCCTCGAACGGGCAGTACTTC
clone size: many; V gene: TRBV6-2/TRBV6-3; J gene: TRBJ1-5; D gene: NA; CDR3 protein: CASSYWGGNQPQHF; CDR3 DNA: TGTGCCAGCAGTTACTGGGGCGGCAATCAGCCCCAGCATTTT
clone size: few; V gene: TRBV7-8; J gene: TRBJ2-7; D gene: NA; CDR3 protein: CASRRDSYEQYF; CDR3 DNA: TGTGCCAGCAGGCGGGACAGTTACGAGCAGTACTTC
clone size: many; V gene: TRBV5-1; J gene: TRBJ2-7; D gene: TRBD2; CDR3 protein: CASSLVGLYEQYF; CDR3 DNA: TGCGCCAGCAGCTTGGTGGGACTATACGAGCAGTACTTC
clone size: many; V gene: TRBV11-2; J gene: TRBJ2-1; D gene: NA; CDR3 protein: CASSLGGIDSYNEQFF; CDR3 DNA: TGTGCCAGCAGCTTGGGCGGGATAGATTCCTACAATGAGCAGTTCTTC
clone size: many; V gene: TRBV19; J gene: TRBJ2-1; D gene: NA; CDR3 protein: CASSTFGGGSYNEQFF; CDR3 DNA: TGTGCCAGTAGTACCTTTGGGGGAGGCTCCTACAATGAGCAGTTCTTC
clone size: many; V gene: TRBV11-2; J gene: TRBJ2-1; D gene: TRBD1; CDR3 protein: CASSNTGVVYNEQFF; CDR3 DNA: TGTGCCAGCAGTAATACAGGGGTTGTTTACAATGAGCAGTTCTTC
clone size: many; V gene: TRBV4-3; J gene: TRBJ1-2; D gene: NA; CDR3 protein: CASSQALPNSYYGYTF; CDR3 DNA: TGCGCCAGCAGCCAAGCCCTACCTAACAGCTACTATGGCTACACCTTC
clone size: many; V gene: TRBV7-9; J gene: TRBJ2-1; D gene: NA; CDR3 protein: CASSSVSSYNEQFF; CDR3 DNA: TGTGCCAGCAGTTCAGTAAGCTCCTACAATGAGCAGTTCTTC
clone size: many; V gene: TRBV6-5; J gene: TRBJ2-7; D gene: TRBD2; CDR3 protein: CASTIGGGGEQYF; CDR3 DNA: TGTGCCAGCACTATCGGCGGGGGGGGCGAGCAGTACTTC
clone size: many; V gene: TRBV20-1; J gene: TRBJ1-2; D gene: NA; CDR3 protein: CSASPPSREGANYGYTF; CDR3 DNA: TGCAGTGCTAGTCCTCCGTCCCGCGAGGGAGCTAACTATGGCTACACCTTC
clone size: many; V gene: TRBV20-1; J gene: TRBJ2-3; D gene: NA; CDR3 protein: CSARPLGAQYF; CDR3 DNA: TGCAGTGCTAGACCCCTCGGGGCGCAGTATTTT
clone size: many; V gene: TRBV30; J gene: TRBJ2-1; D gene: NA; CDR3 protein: CAWMPESSYNEQFF; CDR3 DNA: TGTGCCTGGATGCCTGAGAGCTCCTACAATGAGCAGTTCTTC
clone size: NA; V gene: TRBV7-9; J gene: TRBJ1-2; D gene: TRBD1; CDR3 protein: CASSLGTGDGYTF; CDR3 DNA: TGTGCCAGCAGCCTAGGGACAGGGGATGGCTACACCTTC
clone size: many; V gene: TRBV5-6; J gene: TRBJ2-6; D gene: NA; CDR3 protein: CASSYWGAGANVLTF; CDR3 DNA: TGTGCCAGCAGCTATTGGGGGGCTGGGGCCAACGTCCTGACTTTC
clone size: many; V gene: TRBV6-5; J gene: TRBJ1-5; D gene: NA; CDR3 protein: CASSYVGDSNQPQHF; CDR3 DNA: TGTGCCAGCAGTTATGTGGGTGACAGCAATCAGCCCCAGCATTTT
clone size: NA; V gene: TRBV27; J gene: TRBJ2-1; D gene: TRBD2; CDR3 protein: CASSSHPGTSVDNEQFF; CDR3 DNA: TGTGCCAGCAGTTCTCACCCCGGGACTAGCGTAGACAATGAGCAGTTCTTC
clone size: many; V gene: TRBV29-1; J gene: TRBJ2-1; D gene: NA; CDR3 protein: CSVGEDNEQFF; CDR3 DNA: TGCAGCGTTGGTGAAGACAATGAGCAGTTCTTC
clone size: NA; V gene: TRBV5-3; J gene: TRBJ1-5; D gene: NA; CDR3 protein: CARSPYNVGWGNQPQHF; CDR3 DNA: TGTGCCAGAAGCCCCTATAATGTGGGCTGGGGCAATCAGCCCCAGCATTTT
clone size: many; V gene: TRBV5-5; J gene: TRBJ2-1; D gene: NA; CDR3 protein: CASSPTGVGANNEQFF; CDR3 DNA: TGTGCCAGCAGCCCAACGGGGGTTGGGGCTAATAATGAGCAGTTCTTC